Presented here are 29 T cell receptor beta chains from one specimen sequenced in a study of T cell repertoires in cytomegalovirus infection. TCRdb itself ran the reads through MiXCR, one entry per CDR3 protein. This table has 250,000 to 300,000 distinct CDR3 sequences, 25% appearing once. The specimen was PBMCs. The origin of the receptors is a human donor in good health (CMV status not recorded). Some clones in this sample may be carry-over from other donors' samples.

For the CDR3, the DNA is TGTGCCAGCAGCGGGACAGGGGGTAGCTATGGCTACACCTTC. Its protein is CASSGTGGSYGYTF. This chain joins TRBV6-6 and TRBJ1-2; 11 bases map to TRBD1. Germline CDR1 and CDR2: MNHNY and SVGAGI (reference sequence). Trimming cost V 6 bases and J 4 bases; bases outside gene matches: 4. The CDR3 totals 14 residues.

The chain couples TRBV3-1 to TRBJ1-5, with D perhaps matching TRBD1 (5 bases). Between the trimmed V and J ends, which lost 4 bases and 6 bases, there was a span of 10 bases. The CDR3 runs to 13 residues. CDR1 LGHDT and CDR2 YNNKEL come from the germline V gene (reference sequence). The CDR3 region has the DNA TGTGCCAGCAGCCGAGGGGTGAGTCAGCCCCAGCATTTT. Its translation is CASSRGVSQPQHF.

The chain recombines TRBV19 with TRBJ1-6; D is unclear. This CDR3 comprises 14 residues. Germline V gene data show CDR1 as LNHDA and CDR2 as SQIVND (reference sequence). Trimming pared 5 bases from V and 10 bases from J, leaving 15 bases between. CDR3 sequence (DNA): TGTGCCAGTAGTTCTCCGGACCGAGGATCACCCCTCCACTTT. It codes for CASSSPDRGSPLHF. The full variable domain, its missing parts supplied by reference TRBV19 and TRBJ1-6, is DGGITQSPKYLFRKEGQNVTLSCEQNLNHDAMYWYRQDPGQGLRLIYYSQIVNDFQKGDIAEGYSVSREKKESFPLTVTSAQKNPTAFYLCASSSPDRGSPLHFGNGTRLTVT.

This clonotype was observed a handful of times. The rearrangement uses TRBV10-3 and TRBJ2-1; tentatively, D is TRBD2 (6 bases). The germline V gene encodes CDR1 ENHRY and CDR2 SYGVKD. CDR3 length equals 18 residues. The V gene lost 7 bases and the J gene lost 3 bases, with 25 bases spanning the gap. DNA for the CDR3: TGTGCCATCAACGACAGAGGACGACGGGAGTCGAGCTACAATGAGCAGTTCTTC. This gives the protein CAINDRGRRESSYNEQFF.

This clonotype was seen more than once but under ten times. J is TRBJ2-7 and V is TRBV5-1; a possible D gene is TRBD2 (5 bases). Looked up from germline, CDR1 is SGHRS and CDR2 is YFSETQ. The V gene lost 4 bases and the J gene lost 2 bases, with 13 bases spanning the gap. The CDR3 has 14 amino acids. CDR3 in DNA: TGCGCCAGCAGCGATTTCTCCGGGGCCTACGAGCAGTACTTC. Protein sequence: CASSDFSGAYEQYF.

This chain connects TRBV28 to TRBJ1-1; 12 bases agree with TRBD1. The CDR3 is 18 amino acids. Germline CDR1 is MDHEN and CDR2 is SYDVKM. The trim removed 1 base at V and 6 bases at J, leaving 12 bases unmatched. CDR3: CASSLSTGTGGAWAEAFF. CDR3 nucleotide sequence: TGTGCCAGCAGTTTATCCACCGGGACAGGGGGCGCCTGGGCTGAAGCTTTCTTT.

This clonotype appeared many times. This chain uses TRBV7-7 with TRBJ1-2, with 8 bases identical to TRBD1. V gave up 1 base and J gave up 6 bases; unmatched junction bases: 4. The CDR3 has 14 amino acids. Germline CDR1 and CDR2: SSHAT and FNYEAQ (reference sequence). As DNA, the CDR3 is TGTGCCAGCAGCTTAGACGACAGGGGTAATGGCTACACCTTC. Translation gives CASSLDDRGNGYTF.

This clonotype was observed many times. V gene TRBV7-2 combines with J gene TRBJ1-6; D is uncertain. Trimming left V 7 bases short and J 5 bases short, with 12 bases between. Looked up from germline, CDR1 is SGHTA and CDR2 is FQGNSA. CDR3 length: 14 residues. CDR3: CASNEGTHNSPLHF. In DNA, the CDR3 is TGTGCCAGCAACGAGGGTACGCATAATTCACCCCTCCACTTT.

This rearrangement joins TRBV27 to TRBJ2-3; D is perhaps TRBD2 (5 bases). CDR3 length: 15 residues. V lost 4 bases and J lost 4, with 15 bases in between. Per germline, CDR1 MNHEY and CDR2 SMNVEV (reference sequence). This CDR3 reads CASSSSGRFADTQYF. The DNA for the CDR3 is TGTGCCAGCAGTTCCAGCGGACGGTTTGCAGATACGCAGTATTTT.

This chain uses TRBV2 with TRBJ2-3, with 10 positions matching TRBD2. V lost 8 bases and J lost 2; bases outside the gene matches: 1. The CDR3 has 13 amino acids. Germline V gene data show CDR1 as SNHLY and CDR2 as FYNNEI. CDR3 region: CASLAGVTDTQYF. CDR3 DNA sequence: TGTGCCAGCCTAGCGGGAGTCACAGATACGCAGTATTTT.

The chain recombines TRBV5-1 with TRBJ2-3, with D unclear. CDR3 length equals 15 residues. Germline V gene sequence: CDR1 SGHRS, CDR2 YFSETQ. Trimming cost V 5 bases and J 5 bases, with 18 bases left between them. The CDR3 coding sequence is TGCGCCAGCAGTACTCAGAGACCTGCGGTAGATACGCAGTATTTT. Its translation: CASSTQRPAVDTQYF. Looking up the rest from reference TRBV5-1 and TRBJ2-3 gives the full variable domain: KAGVTQTPRYLIKTRGQQVTLSCSPISGHRSVSWYQQTPGQGLQFLFEYFSETQRNKGNFPGRFSGRQFSNSRSEMNVSTLELGDSALYLCASSTQRPAVDTQYFGPGTRLTVL.

J is TRBJ2-7 and V is TRBV27; 8 bases match TRBD1. Trimming cost V 10 bases and J 0 bases; bases outside gene matches: 26. Germline loops: CDR1 MNHEY, CDR2 SMNVEV (reference sequence). This CDR3 has 20 amino acids. The CDR3 reads CATIGGGQGGRGASSYEQYF. The CDR3, as DNA: TGTGCCACAATTGGGGGAGGACAGGGCGGACGAGGGGCCAGCTCCTACGAGCAGTACTTC.

This clonotype appeared a few times. The chain is built from TRBV28 and TRBJ2-1; D remains unclear. Germline V gives CDR1 MDHEN, CDR2 SYDVKM. The CDR3 extends over 18 amino acids. V was trimmed by 5 bases and J by 6 bases, leaving 26 bases between them. CDR3 amino acids: CASSPPFQDAGVGNEQFF. The CDR3 nucleotides read TGTGCCAGCAGTCCCCCTTTTCAGGACGCCGGTGTGGGCAATGAGCAGTTCTTC.

This clonotype appeared many times. The rearrangement uses TRBV28 and TRBJ1-3, with D perhaps matching TRBD1 (5 bases). The V gene's germline CDR1 is MDHEN and CDR2 SYDVKM. This CDR3 contains 13 residues. Trimming took off 3 bases at V and 8 bases at J, with 11 bases between the two ends. The CDR3 region has the DNA TGTGCCAGCAGTTTTTTTGGGGGATACACCATATATTTT. Its translation: CASSFFGGYTIYF. Full variable domain (outside the CDR3, taken from reference TRBV28 and TRBJ1-3): DVKVTQSSRYLVKRTGEKVFLECVQDMDHENMFWYRQDPGLGLRLIYFSYDVKMKEKGDIPEGYSVSREKKERFSLILESASTNQTSMYLCASSFFGGYTIYFGEGSWLTVV.

This rearrangement joins TRBV11-1 to TRBJ2-7, with 7 bases that match TRBD1. This CDR3 has 15 amino acids. Germline loops: CDR1 SGHAT, CDR2 FQDESV (reference sequence). After removal of 9 bases from V and 0 bases from J, the junction contained 11 bases not matched to a gene. The CDR3 region is CASGNRDRISYEQYF. Here the CDR3 DNA reads TGTGCCAGTGGGAACCGGGACAGAATCTCCTACGAGCAGTACTTC. Combining the CDR3 with reference TRBV11-1 and TRBJ2-7 gives the whole variable domain EAEVAQSPRYKITEKSQAVAFWCDPISGHATLYWYRQILGQGPELLVQFQDESVVDDSQLPKDRFSAERLKGVDSTLKIQPAELGDSAMYLCASGNRDRISYEQYFGPGTRLTVT.

The V gene is TRBV7-2, the J gene TRBJ1-1; 7 bases line up with TRBD1. Germline V CDR1 and CDR2: SGHTA, FQGNSA. J gave up 5 bases and V 5 bases, and 8 bases lay outside the gene matches. This CDR3 has 14 amino acids. Written as DNA, the CDR3 is TGTGCCAGCAGCCTACGGGACAGATTGACTGAAGCTTTCTTT. Translation: CASSLRDRLTEAFF.

This chain joins TRBV19 and TRBJ1-3; no firm D call. Trimming shortened V by 1 base and J by 0 bases, and 4 bases separated the two germline ends. This CDR3 contains 14 residues. The germline V gene has CDR1 LNHDA and CDR2 SQIVND (reference sequence). This CDR3 is CASSIAGSGNTIYF. Here the CDR3 DNA reads TGTGCCAGTAGTATAGCCGGCTCTGGAAACACCATATATTTT. The variable domain in full, with the rest retrieved from reference TRBV19 and TRBJ1-3, is DGGITQSPKYLFRKEGQNVTLSCEQNLNHDAMYWYRQDPGQGLRLIYYSQIVNDFQKGDIAEGYSVSREKKESFPLTVTSAQKNPTAFYLCASSIAGSGNTIYFGEGSWLTVV.

The chain links TRBV6-1 to TRBJ1-5, with a weak D call TRBD1 (6 bases). The CDR3 loop spans 15 amino acids. Germline V gene sequence: CDR1 MNHNS, CDR2 SASEGT. V lost 6 bases and J lost 2, with 14 bases in between. The CDR3 reads CASRPGDKGNQPQHF. CDR3 DNA: TGTGCCAGCAGACCGGGGGACAAGGGCAATCAGCCCCAGCATTTT.

This clonotype has just a few counts. The chain couples TRBV5-5 to TRBJ1-2; D might be TRBD1 (6 bases). V was trimmed by 3 bases and J by 6 bases, leaving 15 bases between them. The CDR3 extends over 14 amino acids. The V gene's germline CDR1 is SGHKS and CDR2 YYEKEE (reference sequence). The CDR3 coding sequence is TGTGCCAGCAGCTCCCAGGGGACACTAGATGGCTACACCTTC. This encodes CASSSQGTLDGYTF.

Many counts were recorded for this clonotype. The rearrangement uses TRBV6-4 and TRBJ2-3; the match to TRBD2 covers 11 bases. V gave up 3 bases and J gave up 5 bases; unmatched junction bases: 7. The CDR3 is 16 amino acids. The germline gives CDR1 MRHNA, CDR2 SNTAGT. The CDR3 sequence is CASSEGTSGGVDTQYF. In DNA, the CDR3 is TGTGCCAGCAGTGAAGGGACTAGCGGAGGGGTAGATACGCAGTATTTT.

The chain employs TRBV6-1 and TRBJ2-7; 11 bases map to TRBD2. The junction had 7 bases not matched to a gene; V was cut back by 8 bases and J by 4 bases. This CDR3 has 14 amino acids. Germline-derived CDR1 and CDR2 are MNHNS and SASEGT. The CDR3 sequence: CASAALAGGYEQYF. Written as DNA, the CDR3 is TGTGCCAGCGCTGCGCTAGCGGGAGGATACGAGCAGTACTTC.

The J gene is TRBJ1-2, the V gene TRBV3-1; D remains unclear. V was pared by 0 bases and J by 6 bases, with 8 bases between. The germline gives CDR1 LGHDT, CDR2 YNNKEL (reference sequence). CDR3 length: 13 residues. CDR3 protein: CASSQDRSDGYTF. As DNA, the CDR3 is TGTGCCAGCAGCCAAGACAGGAGCGATGGCTACACCTTC.

This chain uses TRBV28 with TRBJ1-1; the D is unclear. V shed 2 bases and J shed 3 bases, with 13 bases lying between them. This CDR3 comprises 15 residues. Germline assignment: CDR1 MDHEN and CDR2 SYDVKM. CDR3 sequence (DNA): TGTGCCAGCAGTTTAGGAGGGAATGGGTACACTGAAGCTTTCTTT. Amino acids: CASSLGGNGYTEAFF.

The chain combines TRBV6-2 or TRBV6-3 with TRBJ2-5; 10 nucleotides line up with TRBD2. Per the germline V gene, CDR1 is MNHEY and CDR2 is SVGEGT. V trimming: 5 bases; J trimming: 3 bases; junction bases outside the gene matches: 12. This CDR3 comprises 17 residues. CDR3 loop: CASSRRLAGRWEETQYF. CDR3 bases: TGTGCCAGCAGTCGCCGACTAGCGGGCCGGTGGGAAGAGACCCAGTACTTC.

V and J are TRBV5-4 and TRBJ2-2, with D possibly TRBD2 on 7 matching bases. The V end lost 4 bases, the J end lost 2 bases, and 15 bases lay between the germline ends. The CDR3 length is 16 residues. CDR1 SGHNT and CDR2 YYREEE come from the germline V gene (reference sequence). CDR3 in amino acids: CASSPVAGANTGELFF. CDR3 in DNA: TGTGCCAGCAGCCCCGTGGCGGGGGCAAACACCGGGGAGCTGTTTTTT.

This clonotype has a handful of counts. The chain has TRBV10-3 and TRBJ1-1; the match to TRBD1 covers 8 bases. Per the germline V gene, CDR1 is ENHRY and CDR2 is SYGVKD. The CDR3 is made up of 15 amino acids. Losses at the gene ends were 2 bases for V and 4 bases for J; bases not matched to a gene: 6. The CDR3 coding sequence is TGTGCCATCAGTGAGAGGACAGGGATGGGCACTGAAGCTTTCTTT. Its translation: CAISERTGMGTEAFF.

This rearrangement joins TRBV29-1 to TRBJ1-2, with D tentatively TRBD1 (6 bases). The CDR3 has 13 amino acids. Germline assignment: CDR1 SQVTM and CDR2 ANQGSEA. V was clipped by 6 bases and J by 7 bases, with 18 bases between them. CDR3: CSVNLRGGSGYTF. DNA for the CDR3: TGCAGCGTGAACCTCAGGGGAGGCTCTGGCTACACCTTC. Full variable domain (outside the CDR3, taken from reference TRBV29-1 and TRBJ1-2): SAVISQKPSRDICQRGTSLTIQCQVDSQVTMMFWYRQQPGQSLTLIATANQGSEATYESGFVIDKFPISRPNLTFSTLTVSNMSPEDSSIYLCSVNLRGGSGYTFGSGTRLTVV.

The table lists this clonotype with many counts. The rearrangement links TRBV28 to TRBJ2-1, with D possibly called TRBD1 or TRBD2 (5 bases each). The CDR3 loop spans 16 amino acids. Germline V gene data show CDR1 as MDHEN and CDR2 as SYDVKM. Trimming removed 5 bases from V and 3 bases from J, with 17 bases in between. The CDR3 region has the DNA TGTGCCAGCAGTCCTACGGGACCGGGCCGCTACAATGAGCAGTTCTTC. It specifies CASSPTGPGRYNEQFF.

This clonotype was seen more than once but under ten times. The CDR3 sequence is CASSLPRGQQETQYF. Here the CDR3 DNA reads TGTGCCAGCAGTCTCCCGAGGGGGCAGCAAGAGACCCAGTACTTC. The V and J genes are TRBV28 and TRBJ2-5; 7 nucleotides match TRBD1. V shed 5 bases, J shed 2 bases, and the junction held 8 bases outside the gene matches. CDR3 length equals 15 residues. Looked up from germline, CDR1 is MDHEN and CDR2 is SYDVKM.